The 18 T cell receptor beta chains presented below share a single source sample, sequenced in a study of PD-1 blockade in classical Hodgkin lymphoma. As for time point: cycle 4 day 1 (C4D1), after more than 5 weeks of nivolumab. With no exception, relapse followed autologous stem cell transplantation in all patients, and brentuximab vedotin exposure varied. Researchers report purifying CD4+ T cells from thawed PBMCs by magnetic negative selection. This table comes from immunoSEQ multiplex PCR, and its TCRdb copy is limited to in-frame clones, with some not included. The sample yields about 18,000 clones, just over 70% seen once. Sequencing used CD4+ T cells from blood, obtained before the fourth cycle of nivolumab. These receptors originate from a human donor with classical Hodgkin lymphoma.

The chain is built from TRBV5-1 and TRBJ2-3, with 8 bases that match TRBD2. Germline values: CDR1 SGHRS, CDR2 YFSETQ. J was trimmed by 1 base and V by 2 bases; bases with no gene match: 3. This CDR3 region has 15 residues. CDR3 sequence reads: CASSLSGRGTDTQYF. In nucleotides, the CDR3 is TGCGCCAGCAGCTTAAGCGGGAGAGGCACAGATACGCAGTATTTT. The full variable domain, rest sourced from reference TRBV5-1 and TRBJ2-3, is KAGVTQTPRYLIKTRGQQVTLSCSPISGHRSVSWYQQTPGQGLQFLFEYFSETQRNKGNFPGRFSGRQFSNSRSEMNVSTLELGDSALYLCASSLSGRGTDTQYFGPGTRLTVL.

The table lists this clone with a count of one. The chain carries TRBV29-1 and TRBJ1-5; 8 positions match TRBD1. V was clipped by 6 bases and J by 3 bases; unmatched bases: 10. There are 15 residues in the CDR3. Germline V gives CDR1 SQVTM, CDR2 ANQGSEA. CDR3 DNA: TGCAGCGTCAGCCTCGGGACAGGAATCAATCAGCCCCAGCATTTT. Residues: CSVSLGTGINQPQHF.

V usage is TRBV5-6 and J usage is TRBJ2-1, with 9 bases aligning to TRBD1. The CDR3 is 16 amino acids. The V gene's germline CDR1 is SGHDT and CDR2 YYEEEE. With 2 bases clipped from V and 5 bases from J, the junction kept 8 bases outside the gene matches. CDR3: CASSFVDRGSNNEQFF. The CDR3, as DNA: TGTGCCAGCAGCTTTGTAGACAGGGGGTCGAACAATGAGCAGTTCTTC.

As DNA, the CDR3 is TGTGCCATCAGTCAACCGCTGGCCAGGGTGCGCACTGAAGCTTTCTTT. It specifies CAISQPLARVRTEAFF. This chain joins TRBV10-3 and TRBJ1-1; possibly TRBD1 for D (5 bases). CDR3 length: 16 residues. Germline V CDR1 and CDR2: ENHRY, SYGVKD. With 5 bases removed from V and 4 bases from J, the gap between germline ends came to 20 bases.

The rearrangement uses TRBV10-3 and TRBJ2-7, with D perhaps matching TRBD1 (5 bases). V lost 4 bases and J lost 2, with 9 bases in between. Looked up from germline, CDR1 is ENHRY and CDR2 is SYGVKD. The CDR3 is 13 residues long. CDR3 sequence reads: CAISVQGTYEQYF. Here the CDR3 DNA reads TGTGCCATCAGTGTCCAGGGTACCTACGAGCAGTACTTC.

This chain uses TRBV2 with TRBJ2-3; TRBD2 matches 9 bases. The germline gives CDR1 SNHLY, CDR2 FYNNEI. The CDR3 contains 15 residues. With V trimmed by 6 bases and J by 5 bases, 9 bases remained unmatched. In DNA form, the CDR3 reads TGTGCCAGCAGGCGAATAGCGGGAGTTCAAGATACGCAGTATTTT. Translating gives CASRRIAGVQDTQYF.

On this clone: This CDR3 is also generated by other DNA sequences in the sample. V and J are TRBV2 and TRBJ1-4; D is unclear. The CDR3 is 13 residues long. V lost 7 bases and J lost 14, with 20 bases in between. CDR1 and CDR2 from the germline V gene are SNHLY and FYNNEI. The CDR3 loop is CASTLTRGKGLFF. CDR3 DNA sequence: TGTGCCAGCACATTGACCCGCGGAAAAGGGCTGTTTTTT.

The V call is TRBV5-1, the J call TRBJ2-1; D perhaps matches TRBD1 (6 bases). V was trimmed by 1 base and J by 2 bases, leaving 10 bases between them. The CDR3 extends over 15 amino acids. Germline CDR1 SGHRS, CDR2 YFSETQ. CDR3 residues: CASSLLGQTYNEQFF. DNA for the CDR3: TGCGCCAGCAGCTTGTTAGGACAGACCTACAATGAGCAGTTCTTC.

This clone has a single count. This chain links TRBV6-6 with TRBJ2-5, with TRBD1 matching over 10 bases. From germline, CDR1 is MNHNY and CDR2 SVGAGI (reference sequence). CDR3 size: 16 residues. The J segment lost 0 bases and the V segment lost 7 bases, leaving 8 bases of the junction unmatched. In DNA form, the CDR3 reads TGTGCCAGCACCACGGGACAGGGGACGTACCAAGAGACCCAGTACTTC. Its translation is CASTTGQGTYQETQYF.

This clone was found a few times. The chain uses TRBV5-4 and TRBJ2-7; a weak D match, TRBD2 (6 bases). Germline assignment: CDR1 SGHNT and CDR2 YYREEE (reference sequence). The CDR3 covers 14 residues. V shed 3 bases and J shed 0 bases, with 10 bases lying between them. The CDR3 DNA sequence: TGTGCCAGCAGCTCCGACGGGGGCTCCTACGAGCAGTACTTC. Protein sequence: CASSSDGGSYEQYF.

The V and J genes are TRBV2 and TRBJ1-1; 11 bases are a match to TRBD1. The CDR3 sequence is 16 residues long. Germline trimming cut 6 bases from V and 2 bases from J; bases unmatched to any gene: 8. In germline, CDR1 is SNHLY, CDR2 FYNNEI. Written as DNA, the CDR3 is TGTGCCAGCAGCCAGGACAGGGGGCGGTTTAACACTGAAGCTTTCTTT. Translating gives CASSQDRGRFNTEAFF.

This sequence joins TRBV7-3 and TRBJ1-1, with TRBD1 matching over 7 bases. Germline V gene data show CDR1 as SGHTA and CDR2 as FQGTGA. CDR3 length: 13 amino acids. With 2 bases clipped from V and 5 bases from J, the junction kept 2 bases outside the gene matches. CDR3 region: CASSLSGGTEAFF. DNA of the CDR3: TGTGCCAGCAGCTTATCAGGGGGGACTGAAGCTTTCTTT.

The chain carries TRBV7-9 and TRBJ2-1; D unresolved. The V gene lost 0 bases and the J gene lost 10 bases, with 10 bases spanning the gap. Germline CDR1 and CDR2: SEHNR and FQNEAQ (reference sequence). The CDR3 contains 13 residues. The CDR3 here is CASSLAGSLEQFF. CDR3 nucleotides: TGTGCCAGCAGCTTAGCGGGTTCTTTGGAGCAGTTCTTC.

This clone rates as medium-sized. V is TRBV7-2 and J is TRBJ1-1, with a weak D call TRBD1 (5 bases). Germline CDR1 is SGHTA and CDR2 is FQGNSA. With 5 bases removed from V and 1 base from J, the gap between germline ends came to 8 bases. This CDR3 comprises 13 residues. CDR3 nucleotide sequence: TGTGCCAGCAGCGCAGACAGGAACACTGAAGCTTTCTTT. Encoded protein: CASSADRNTEAFF.

This chain uses TRBV7-2 with TRBJ2-1; 13 bases fit TRBD2. Germline-derived CDR1 and CDR2 are SGHTA and FQGNSA. The trim removed 5 bases at V and 8 bases at J, leaving 18 bases unmatched. The CDR3 consists of 19 residues. The CDR3 DNA is TGTGCCAGCAGCCCCCGGACTAGCGGGAGTTGGGGAAGTAGGGATGAGCAGTTCTTC. Translating gives CASSPRTSGSWGSRDEQFF.

This clone was detected once. In DNA form, the CDR3 reads TGCAGCGTTGCTGAGCGGAGGGACTACGAGCAGTACTTC. This gives the protein CSVAERRDYEQYF. V is TRBV29-1 and J is TRBJ2-7; D perhaps matches TRBD2 (6 bases). This CDR3 region has 13 residues. Trimming shortened V by 4 bases and J by 3 bases, and 13 bases separated the two germline ends. In germline, CDR1 is SQVTM, CDR2 ANQGSEA.

The chain has TRBV7-2 and TRBJ2-2; maybe TRBD2 (6 bases). Germline lookup yields CDR1 SGHTA and CDR2 FQGNSA. With 1 base removed from V and 7 bases from J, the gap between germline ends came to 13 bases. This CDR3 has 15 residues. CDR3 amino acids: CASSLVSAGGGELFF. Here the CDR3 DNA reads TGTGCCAGCAGCTTAGTTTCTGCCGGGGGCGGGGAGCTGTTTTTT.

The CDR3 sequence: CASSWGVSDTEAFF. The CDR3 DNA reads TGTGCCAGCAGCTGGGGAGTTTCGGACACTGAAGCTTTCTTT. This chain uses TRBV5-4 with TRBJ1-1; D not certain. Germline loops: CDR1 SGHNT, CDR2 YYREEE (reference sequence). This CDR3 has 14 residues. Trimming cost V 3 bases and J 3 bases, with 12 bases left between them.